The T cell receptor (beta chain) under discussion was sequenced for a study of CD8 T cells in Susac syndrome. Study summary: Patients with Susac syndrome, at blood draw, were therapy-naive, on corticosteroids, or on intravenous immunoglobulin alone. General study points: The authors found no clonal expansion in Susac syndrome CD4+ T cell repertoires.

This clonotype was recorded only once. Antigen specificity is unknown. Germline V gene lookup returns CDR1 SNHLY and CDR2 FYNNEI. The ends were cut back, 4 bases at V and 6 bases at J, with 19 bases in the middle. This CDR3 contains 15 residues. Random hexamers primed reverse transcription of about 0.5 to 1 ug RNA. Amplification of TCR beta CDR3 used immunoSEQ multiplex PCR across 54 Vbeta and 13 Jbeta. Via MiXCR, TCRdb re-called the immunoSEQ multiplex PCR reads, giving one row per CDR3 protein. The sample records 180,000 or so distinct CDR3 sequences, just under 95% being singletons. The V call is TRBV2, the J call TRBJ2-7; D assignment may be TRBD1 or TRBD2 (5 bases each). The origin of this receptor is a human donor with Susac syndrome. Sequencing was performed on CD4+ T cells from PBMCs. The CDR3 DNA is TGTGCCAGCAGTGTCGGGGCCCGAGGGTCGAGCGAGCAGTACTTC. Protein: CASSVGARGSSEQYF.